This T cell receptor beta chain comes out of a study of memory CD4+ T cells and cytomegalovirus serostatus. About the study: This sample comes from healthy Belgian adults, 9 CMV seropositive, roughly 22 seronegative. Study-level results: CD4+ memory repertoires contained about two fifths of the roughly 160 reported CMV TCRbeta sequences.

Single viable CD3+CD4+CD8-CD45RO+ cells were sorted as the memory CD4+ T cells. The germline V gene has CDR1 SEHNR and CDR2 FQNEAQ (reference sequence). The CDR3 totals 14 residues. Trimming took off 1 base at V and 2 bases at J, with 9 bases between the two ends. Method: immunoSEQ multiplex PCR; TCRdb's copy keeps in-frame clones and lacks some. The sample includes about 82,000 clones, 65% to 85% seen only once; the top ten take less than 0.9%. Note on this clone: No antigen is known for it.

The TCR comes from an adult in good health and CMV-seronegative. The J gene is TRBJ2-7, the V gene TRBV7-9; D is uncertain. Sequences were obtained from memory CD4+ T cells from blood. CDR3 loop: CASSLVVRPYEQYF. CDR3 DNA sequence: TGTGCCAGCAGCTTAGTTGTCAGGCCCTACGAGCAGTACTTC.